The clone carrying this T cell receptor beta chain was observed once. Antigen: not known. These data are taken from a study of blood T cells in healthy people across ages. Isolation per sample recovered at least 6 million PBMCs. With each sample, at least 5 micrograms of total RNA were extracted. A J-beta primer mix and a sample-barcoded 5' primer were used in a second PCR of roughly 7 to 12 cycles. TCRdb re-called the 5' RACE reads with MiXCR, one entry per CDR3 protein. The sample holds around 750,000 distinct CDR3 sequences, around half seen once. Germline V gene sequence: CDR1 SEHNR, CDR2 FQNEAQ (reference sequence). J was trimmed by 6 bases and V by 0 bases; bases with no gene match: 12. The CDR3 sequence is 18 residues long. General study findings and limits: TCR beta diversity per million T cells fell roughly linearly with age.

The chain couples TRBV7-9 to TRBJ2-2, with 8 nucleotides matching TRBD1. Sample: blood. The receptor was derived from a man older than 75 in good health. CDR3: CASSLAARGLTAAGELFF. The CDR3 nucleotides read TGTGCCAGCAGCTTAGCCGCCAGGGGGCTAACTGCCGCCGGGGAGCTGTTTTTT.